This passage covers 14 T cell receptor beta chains from one sample sequenced in a study of CD8+CD57+ T cells in acquired aplastic anemia. TCR beta VDJ and CDR3 profiling used genomic DNA as template. TCRdb independently ran MiXCR on the reads; one entry per CDR3 protein. Of around 79,000 distinct CDR3 sequences in the sample, roughly 70% are singletons; the top ten hold 80% to 90%. Patients selected for sequencing had displayed CD8+CD57+ cell expansion by flow cytometry. Sequencing was carried out using sorted CD4+, CD8+, or CD8+CD57+ T cells (not recorded which) from PBMCs. The source of these receptors is a human donor with aplastic anemia.

This chain's CDR3 is CASQDRDTTYEQYF. CDR3 sequence (DNA): TGTGCCAGCCAGGATCGGGACACAACCTACGAGCAGTACTTC. The V call is TRBV12-3 or TRBV12-4, the J call TRBJ2-7; perhaps TRBD1 as D (6 bases). CDR3 length: 14 residues. V gave up 8 bases and J gave up 2 bases, with 16 bases separating them.

This clonotype has just a few counts. The chain uses TRBV10-3 and TRBJ1-4, with a possible D match to TRBD1 (6 bases). This CDR3 has 18 residues. Germline V gene lookup returns CDR1 ENHRY and CDR2 SYGVKD. With 4 bases removed from V and 0 bases from J, the gap between germline ends came to 18 bases. The CDR3 DNA follows: TGTGCCATCAGTGTAAGATTGGGACACCGGACAACTAATGAAAAACTGTTTTTT. Translation gives CAISVRLGHRTTNEKLFF.

V usage is TRBV2 and J usage is TRBJ2-5; D not certain. Trimming removed 4 bases at V and 4 bases at J, with 16 bases between. The germline V gene encodes CDR1 SNHLY and CDR2 FYNNEI. The CDR3 is 15 residues long. The DNA of the CDR3 is TGTGCCAGCAGTGGGGTAGTGGGCCCTACAGAGACCCAGTACTTC. It codes for CASSGVVGPTETQYF.

This clonotype was found many times. This sequence joins TRBV19 and TRBJ1-1; a weak D match, TRBD1 (5 bases). Germline values: CDR1 LNHDA, CDR2 SQIVND (reference sequence). With 0 bases removed from V and 3 bases from J, the gap between germline ends came to 11 bases. The CDR3 is 15 residues long. In DNA, the CDR3 is TGTGCCAGTAGTATAGAGTGGGGACGGGACACTGAAGCTTTCTTT. Its translation: CASSIEWGRDTEAFF.

As DNA, the CDR3 is TGCGCCAGCAGCTTTGGACACGACAACTATGGCTACACCTTC. It encodes CASSFGHDNYGYTF. The chain employs TRBV5-1 and TRBJ1-2; D might be TRBD1 (5 bases). Germline V gives CDR1 SGHRS, CDR2 YFSETQ. The CDR3 sequence is 14 residues long. The germline V and J ends were trimmed by 2 bases and 2 bases, with 10 bases remaining between them. The full variable domain, completed using reference TRBV5-1 and TRBJ1-2, is KAGVTQTPRYLIKTRGQQVTLSCSPISGHRSVSWYQQTPGQGLQFLFEYFSETQRNKGNFPGRFSGRQFSNSRSEMNVSTLELGDSALYLCASSFGHDNYGYTFGSGTRLTVV.

This clonotype has more than one count but fewer than ten. The rearrangement uses TRBV19 and TRBJ2-7; 8 nucleotides align to TRBD2. V trimming: 7 bases; J trimming: 3 bases; junction bases outside the gene matches: 5. The germline gives CDR1 LNHDA, CDR2 SQIVND (reference sequence). The CDR3 loop spans 13 amino acids. The CDR3 is CASTVAGNYEQYF. CDR3 nucleotide sequence: TGTGCCAGTACCGTAGCGGGGAACTACGAGCAGTACTTC.

The chain carries TRBV9 and TRBJ1-5, with D possibly being TRBD1 (6 bases). This CDR3 is built from 16 residues. V lost 2 bases, J lost 1 base, and 13 bases lay in between. CDR1 SGDLS and CDR2 YYNGEE come from the germline V gene. DNA for the CDR3: TGTGCCAGCAGCGTCGACTGGGACACCAGCAATCAGCCCCAGCATTTT. Translation: CASSVDWDTSNQPQHF.

This chain joins TRBV5-5 and TRBJ2-7, with TRBD2 identical over 8 bases. Germline V gene data show CDR1 as SGHKS and CDR2 as YYEKEE (reference sequence). The CDR3 loop spans 14 amino acids. V lost 0 bases and J lost 6; bases outside the gene matches: 5. The CDR3 sequence is CASSLAGAGGEQYF. The CDR3 DNA follows: TGTGCCAGCAGCTTGGCCGGGGCGGGGGGCGAGCAGTACTTC.

The chain employs TRBV9 and TRBJ1-6, with 7 bases identical to TRBD1. The germline V gene has CDR1 SGDLS and CDR2 YYNGEE. With 0 bases clipped from V and 9 bases from J, the junction kept 9 bases outside the gene matches. The CDR3 totals 16 residues. CDR3 sequence (DNA): TGTGCCAGCAGCGTAGTCCCAGACAGGGATCGTTCACCCCTCCACTTT. Translation: CASSVVPDRDRSPLHF.

The J gene is TRBJ2-7, the V gene TRBV7-9, with no clear D. Trimming stripped 10 bases from V and 0 bases from J, with 13 bases between. The CDR3 is 13 residues long. Germline V gene data show CDR1 as SEHNR and CDR2 as FQNEAQ (reference sequence). The CDR3: CATRKGSSYEQYF. Here the CDR3 DNA reads TGTGCCACCAGAAAGGGCAGCTCCTACGAGCAGTACTTC.

The chain links TRBV20-1 to TRBJ1-2, with 7 bases lining up with TRBD1. CDR1 and CDR2 from the germline V gene are DFQATT and SNEGSKA (reference sequence). The CDR3 covers 14 residues. The V and J ends lost 5 bases and 0 bases, in that order; junction bases with no gene match: 6. The CDR3 sequence: CSASDRDTNYGYTF. In DNA form, the CDR3 reads TGCAGTGCTTCCGACAGGGATACTAACTATGGCTACACCTTC.

The V gene is TRBV7-9, the J gene TRBJ2-7; 9 bases fit TRBD2. CDR1 is SEHNR, CDR2 FQNEAQ, per germline (reference sequence). Trimming took 6 bases from V and 0 from J; bases not matched to a gene: 6. This CDR3 spans 15 amino acids. The CDR3 reads CASSEGGGASYEQYF. CDR3 bases: TGTGCCAGCAGTGAGGGCGGGGGGGCCTCCTACGAGCAGTACTTC. Full variable domain (rest looked up from reference TRBV7-9 and TRBJ2-7): DTGVSQNPRHKITKRGQNVTFRCDPISEHNRLYWYRQTLGQGPEFLTYFQNEAQLEKSRLLSDRFSAERPKGSFSTLEIQRTEQGDSAMYLCASSEGGGASYEQYFGPGTRLTVT.

The CDR3 spells CATSKTSGGANEQFF. The CDR3 bases are TGTGCCACCAGCAAAACTAGCGGGGGGGCCAATGAGCAGTTCTTC. V is TRBV15 and J is TRBJ2-1, with 13 bases that match TRBD2. With V trimmed by 4 bases and J by 6 bases, 3 bases remained unmatched. The CDR3 consists of 15 residues. Germline V CDR1 and CDR2: LNHNV, YYDKDF (reference sequence).

V gene TRBV6-2 or TRBV6-3 combines with J gene TRBJ2-5; D gene uncertain. V lost 2 bases and J lost 0, with 7 bases in between. CDR3 length: 14 amino acids. From germline, CDR1 is MNHEY and CDR2 SVGEGT. CDR3 DNA sequence: TGTGCCAGCAGTTACACCGCGTACCAAGAGACCCAGTACTTC. This gives the protein CASSYTAYQETQYF.